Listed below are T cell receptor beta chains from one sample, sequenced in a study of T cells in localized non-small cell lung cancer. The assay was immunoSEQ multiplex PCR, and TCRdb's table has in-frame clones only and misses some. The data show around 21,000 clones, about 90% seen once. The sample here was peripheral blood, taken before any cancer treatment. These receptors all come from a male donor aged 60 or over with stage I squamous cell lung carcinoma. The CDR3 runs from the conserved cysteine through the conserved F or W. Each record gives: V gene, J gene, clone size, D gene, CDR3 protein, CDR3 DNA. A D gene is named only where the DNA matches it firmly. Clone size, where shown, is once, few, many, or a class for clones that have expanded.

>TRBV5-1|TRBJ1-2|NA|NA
CASSPGTDNYGYTF
TGCGCCAGCAGCCCCGGGACGGATAACTATGGCTACACCTTC
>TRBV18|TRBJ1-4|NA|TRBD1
CASSHDPGQGTEKLFF
TGTGCCAGCTCTCATGATCCGGGACAGGGGACTGAAAAACTGTTTTTT
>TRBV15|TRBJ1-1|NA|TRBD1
CATSLVTGTANTEAFF
TGTGCCACCAGCCTCGTGACCGGGACAGCGAACACTGAAGCTTTCTTT
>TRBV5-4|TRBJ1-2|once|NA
CASSLDSYGYTF
TGTGCCAGCAGCTTGGATAGCTATGGCTACACCTTC
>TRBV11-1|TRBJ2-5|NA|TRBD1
CASSLGQGAGQETQYF
TGTGCCAGCAGTCTCGGACAGGGGGCCGGCCAAGAGACCCAGTACTTC
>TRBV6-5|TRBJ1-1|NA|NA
CASSRGRGTEAFF
TGTGCCAGCAGTCGGGGTCGCGGCACTGAAGCTTTCTTT
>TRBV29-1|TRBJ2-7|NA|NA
CSVEMQGTPEQYF
TGCAGCGTTGAAATGCAGGGGACCCCCGAGCAGTACTTC
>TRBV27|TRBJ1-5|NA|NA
CASSLAGDQPQHF
TGTGCCAGCAGTTTAGCAGGAGATCAGCCCCAGCATTTT
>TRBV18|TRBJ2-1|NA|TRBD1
CASSPRTGDLDEQFF
TGTGCCAGCTCACCGAGGACAGGGGATCTTGATGAGCAGTTCTTC
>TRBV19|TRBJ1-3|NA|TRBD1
CASSRGQYGNTIYF
TGTGCCAGTAGTAGGGGACAGTATGGAAACACCATATATTTT
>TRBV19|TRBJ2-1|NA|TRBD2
CASSTPRTSGGNEQFF
TGTGCCAGTAGCACTCCAAGGACTAGCGGGGGAAATGAGCAGTTCTTC
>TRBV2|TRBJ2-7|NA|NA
CASTHSYEQYF
TGTGCCAGCACCCACTCCTACGAGCAGTACTTC
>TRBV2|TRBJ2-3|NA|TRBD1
CASSDLGTATDTQYF
TGTGCCAGCAGTGACCTCGGGACAGCCACAGATACGCAGTATTTT
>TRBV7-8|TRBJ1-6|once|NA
CASSYGQRGTNSPLHF
TGTGCCAGCAGCTACGGACAGCGCGGAACTAATTCACCCCTCCACTTT
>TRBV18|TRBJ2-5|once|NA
CASSPSVTQETQYF
TGTGCCAGCTCACCAAGCGTCACCCAAGAGACCCAGTACTTC